This T cell receptor beta chain was observed in a study of blood T cell repertoires in COVID-19. This table comes from immunoSEQ multiplex PCR, and its TCRdb copy is limited to in-frame clones, with some not included. The sample has under 250,000 clones, over 80% seen once; the top ten hold just over 2.5%. The receptor's source is a woman aged 30 to 39 with acute COVID-19. The sequenced material came from PBMCs or T cells enriched from blood (not recorded which).

The CDR3 DNA follows: TGTGCCAGCAGCTGGAGAGAATTAAACACTGAAGCTTTCTTT. Protein sequence: CASSWRELNTEAFF. The rearrangement links TRBV5-6 to TRBJ1-1; D is ambiguous. V lost 3 bases to trimming and J lost 2 bases, with 11 bases between them. The CDR3 runs to 14 residues. Germline V lookup: CDR1 SGHDT, CDR2 YYEEEE.